This paragraph reports one T cell receptor beta chain. Its antigen remains unidentified. This sample was taken from a study of shared clonotypes between healthy human individuals. Study outcomes and limitations: Generally, naive subsets (rather than memory subsets) showed larger estimated richness.

Naive CD8 cells were CD45RO-negative, positively selected for CCR7, excluding terminally differentiated effector memory CD45RA+ cells. Assay execution proceeded at the deep level. Profiled with immunoSEQ multiplex PCR; TCRdb holds only in-frame clones, not every one. The table lists roughly 2,000,000 clones, over 85% of them singletons, with about 1.7% in the top ten. The sample taken for sequencing was naive CD8+ T cells from PBMCs. The receptor was derived from a man aged 18 to 30 in good health. Some clones in this sample may be carry-over from other donors' samples.

CDR3 residues: CASSQGSRETQYF. The CDR3 nucleotides are TGCGCCAGCAGCCAGGGCTCTCGAGAGACCCAGTACTTC. V and J are TRBV4-1 and TRBJ2-5; D gene uncertain. The ends were cut back, 3 bases at V and 4 bases at J, with 9 bases in the middle. CDR3 size: 13 residues. Germline CDR1 is MGHRA and CDR2 is YSYEKL.